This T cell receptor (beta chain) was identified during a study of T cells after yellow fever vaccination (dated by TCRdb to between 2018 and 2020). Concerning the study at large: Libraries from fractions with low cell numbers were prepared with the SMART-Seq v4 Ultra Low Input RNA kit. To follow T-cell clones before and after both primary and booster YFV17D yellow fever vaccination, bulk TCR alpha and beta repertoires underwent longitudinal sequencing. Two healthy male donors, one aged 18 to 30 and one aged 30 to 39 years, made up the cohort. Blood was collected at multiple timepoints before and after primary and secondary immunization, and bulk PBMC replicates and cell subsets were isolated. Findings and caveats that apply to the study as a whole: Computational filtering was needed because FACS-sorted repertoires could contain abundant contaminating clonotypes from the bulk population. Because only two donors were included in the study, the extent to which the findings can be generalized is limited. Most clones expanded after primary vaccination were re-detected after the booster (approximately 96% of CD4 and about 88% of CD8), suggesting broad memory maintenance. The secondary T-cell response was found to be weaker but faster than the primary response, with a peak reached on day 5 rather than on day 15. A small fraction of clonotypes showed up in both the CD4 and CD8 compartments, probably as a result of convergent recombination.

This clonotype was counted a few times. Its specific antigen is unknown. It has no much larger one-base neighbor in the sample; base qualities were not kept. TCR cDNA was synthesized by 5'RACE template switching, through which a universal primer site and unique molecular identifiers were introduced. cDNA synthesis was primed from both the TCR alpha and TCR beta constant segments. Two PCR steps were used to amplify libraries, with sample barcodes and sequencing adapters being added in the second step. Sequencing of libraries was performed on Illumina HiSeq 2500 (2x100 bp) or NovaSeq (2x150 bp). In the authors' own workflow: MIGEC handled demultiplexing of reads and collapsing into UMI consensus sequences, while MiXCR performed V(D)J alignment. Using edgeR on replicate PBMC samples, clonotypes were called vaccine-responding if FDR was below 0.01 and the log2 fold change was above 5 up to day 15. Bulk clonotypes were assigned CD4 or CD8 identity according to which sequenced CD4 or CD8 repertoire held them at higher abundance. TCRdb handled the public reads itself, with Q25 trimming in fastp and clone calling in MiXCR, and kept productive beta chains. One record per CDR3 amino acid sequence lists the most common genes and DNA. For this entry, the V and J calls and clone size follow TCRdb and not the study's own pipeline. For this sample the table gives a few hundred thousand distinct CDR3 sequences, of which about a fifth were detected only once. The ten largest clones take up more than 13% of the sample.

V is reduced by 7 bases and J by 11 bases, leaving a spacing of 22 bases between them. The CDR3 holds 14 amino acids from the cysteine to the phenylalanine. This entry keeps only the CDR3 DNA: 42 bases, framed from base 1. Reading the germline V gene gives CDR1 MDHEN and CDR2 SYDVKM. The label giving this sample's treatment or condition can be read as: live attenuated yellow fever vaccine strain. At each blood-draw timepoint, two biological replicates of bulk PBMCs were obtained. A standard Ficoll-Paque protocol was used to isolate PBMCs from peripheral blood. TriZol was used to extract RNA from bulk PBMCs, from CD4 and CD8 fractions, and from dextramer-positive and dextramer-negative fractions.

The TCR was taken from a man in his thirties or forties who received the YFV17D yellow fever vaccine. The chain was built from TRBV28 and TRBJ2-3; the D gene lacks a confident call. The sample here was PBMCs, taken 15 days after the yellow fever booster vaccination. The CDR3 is CASNQRNRNVKQYF. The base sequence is TGTGCCAGCAACCAACGCAACCGGAACGTAAAGCAGTATTTT.